Following are 28 T cell receptor beta chains from one sample sequenced in a study of Tregs in tolerant kidney transplant recipients. Related graft donors supplied nonmyeloablative bone marrow transplants, and mixed chimerism was transient. Data came from immunoSEQ multiplex PCR; TCRdb stores just in-frame clones and leaves some out. The sample has about 50,000 clones; roughly nine tenths are singletons. Material: CD8+ T cells from blood (PBMCs), obtained 12 months after the transplant. All receptors come from a human patient who received a combined kidney and bone marrow transplant. The T cells may partly be graft donor cells.

This clone occurred once. The genes are TRBV7-8 and TRBJ2-7, with 13 bases lining up with TRBD2. CDR3 length: 15 residues. With V trimmed by 3 bases and J by 2 bases, 1 base remained unmatched. CDR1 and CDR2 (germline): SGHVS, FQNEAQ. The CDR3 is CASSLTSGRTYEQYF. Here the CDR3 DNA reads TGTGCCAGCAGCTTGACTAGCGGGAGGACCTACGAGCAGTACTTC.

About this clone: Germline is not matched at one junction end, which may reflect a read error. V usage is TRBV5-4 and J usage is TRBJ1-1; D call uncertain. From germline, CDR1 is SGHNT and CDR2 YYREEE (reference sequence). There are 13 residues in the CDR3. This CDR3 reads CASSSLVNSEAFF. CDR3 sequence (DNA): TGTGCCAGCAGCTCCCTCGTGAACAGTGAAGCTTTCTTT.

V and J are TRBV7-9 and TRBJ2-5, with 9 bases identical to TRBD2. Losses at the gene ends were 4 bases for V and 5 bases for J; bases not matched to a gene: 14. This CDR3 is built from 17 residues. Germline-derived CDR1 and CDR2 are SEHNR and FQNEAQ (reference sequence). CDR3 in DNA: TGTGCCAGCAGCTCCACCCACTGGCGGGAGGGTCCCGAGACCCAGTACTTC. This gives the protein CASSSTHWREGPETQYF.

V gene TRBV20-1 combines with J gene TRBJ2-5; the D gene is possibly TRBD2 (6 bases). The CDR3 has 11 residues. Trimming pared 5 bases from V and 6 bases from J, leaving 10 bases between. Germline lookup yields CDR1 DFQATT and CDR2 SNEGSKA (reference sequence). The CDR3 DNA reads TGCAGTGCTGCGCGGGGAAAGACCCAGTACTTC. Translated, it gives CSAARGKTQYF.

A few counts support this clone. The V gene is TRBV5-4, the J gene TRBJ2-7; 8 nucleotides match TRBD1. This CDR3 is built from 16 residues. Germline V gives CDR1 SGHNT, CDR2 YYREEE (reference sequence). V was clipped by 3 bases and J by 0 bases; unmatched bases: 8. The CDR3 bases are TGTGCCAGCAGCTGGGAGGAGGGGACAGGCTCCTACGAGCAGTACTTC. Protein: CASSWEEGTGSYEQYF.

V usage is TRBV7-9 and J usage is TRBJ2-1, with 7 positions matching TRBD2. Germline CDR1 and CDR2: SEHNR and FQNEAQ (reference sequence). The junction had 9 bases not matched to a gene; V was cut back by 4 bases and J by 0 bases. This CDR3 region has 17 residues. This chain's CDR3 is CASSSVAGVSSYNEQFF. DNA of the CDR3: TGTGCCAGCAGCTCAGTAGCGGGCGTAAGCTCCTACAATGAGCAGTTCTTC.

The CDR3 region has the DNA TGTGCCAGCAGCGCCGGGAGTTCACCCCTCCACTTT. This codes for CASSAGSSPLHF. J is TRBJ1-6 and V is TRBV9; the D is unclear. This CDR3 is built from 12 residues. Trimming removed 3 bases from V and 9 bases from J, with 7 bases in between. Germline V lookup: CDR1 SGDLS, CDR2 YYNGEE.

As to this clone: Other DNA sequences in the same sample also yield this CDR3. The chain couples TRBV5-1 to TRBJ1-6, with a possible D match to TRBD1 (5 bases). Germline lookup yields CDR1 SGHRS and CDR2 YFSETQ. The V end lost 3 bases, the J end lost 8 bases, and 18 bases lay between the germline ends. The CDR3 is made up of 16 amino acids. DNA for the CDR3: TGCGCCAGCAGCTCCGGCCCAGGGATCTGGGATTCACCCCTCCACTTT. Translation: CASSSGPGIWDSPLHF. Variable domain in full (rest from reference TRBV5-1 and TRBJ1-6): KAGVTQTPRYLIKTRGQQVTLSCSPISGHRSVSWYQQTPGQGLQFLFEYFSETQRNKGNFPGRFSGRQFSNSRSEMNVSTLELGDSALYLCASSSGPGIWDSPLHFGNGTRLTVT.

This rearrangement joins TRBV5-5 to TRBJ2-2, with TRBD1 matching 12 bases. Trimming cost V 4 bases and J 5 bases; bases outside gene matches: 9. The CDR3 spans 17 residues. Germline V gives CDR1 SGHKS, CDR2 YYEKEE (reference sequence). Here the CDR3 reads CASSMTWDRGLTGELFF. In DNA form, the CDR3 reads TGTGCCAGCAGCATGACGTGGGACAGGGGGCTTACCGGGGAGCTGTTTTTT.

The V and J genes are TRBV4-2 and TRBJ2-7; possibly TRBD2 for D (5 bases). The germline CDR1 and CDR2 sequences are LGHNA and YNFKEQ. V was trimmed by 4 bases and J by 3 bases, leaving 13 bases between them. The CDR3 runs to 14 residues. CDR3 loop: CASSPEVFHYEQYF. The DNA for the CDR3 is TGTGCCAGCAGCCCGGAGGTCTTCCACTACGAGCAGTACTTC.

The chain recombines TRBV4-1 with TRBJ2-2; 7 nucleotides match TRBD1. V trimming: 0 bases; J trimming: 5 bases; junction bases outside the gene matches: 9. Looked up from germline, CDR1 is MGHRA and CDR2 is YSYEKL. The CDR3 runs 17 residues. The CDR3 loop reads CASSQETTGKFTGELFF. The CDR3, as DNA: TGCGCCAGCAGCCAAGAGACGACAGGGAAATTTACCGGGGAGCTGTTTTTT.

The gene calls are TRBV27 and TRBJ2-7; perhaps TRBD2 as D (5 bases). The CDR3 has 14 residues. V gave up 3 bases and J gave up 6 bases, with 15 bases separating them. CDR1 and CDR2 from the germline V gene are MNHEY and SMNVEV (reference sequence). The CDR3 spells CASSFGISGFEQYF. Here the CDR3 DNA reads TGTGCCAGCAGTTTCGGGATAAGCGGCTTCGAGCAGTACTTC.

The V gene is TRBV13, the J gene TRBJ1-2; maybe TRBD1 (5 bases). This CDR3 spans 15 amino acids. Germline values: CDR1 PRHDT, CDR2 FYEKMQ (reference sequence). V gave up 0 bases and J gave up 7 bases, with 15 bases separating them. The CDR3: CASSLGRKTRGGYTF. In DNA, the CDR3 is TGTGCCAGCAGCTTAGGCCGTAAGACTAGGGGTGGCTACACCTTC. Based on the CDR3 plus reference TRBV13 and TRBJ1-2, the full variable domain is AAGVIQSPRHLIKEKRETATLKCYPIPRHDTVYWYQQGPGQDPQFLISFYEKMQSDKGSIPDRFSAQQFSDYHSELNMSSLELGDSALYFCASSLGRKTRGGYTFGSGTRLTVV.

This clone was detected many times. The sample contains more than one DNA sequence encoding this CDR3. This chain connects TRBV7-9 to TRBJ1-5; 7 nucleotides match TRBD1. The CDR3 extends over 15 amino acids. The germline gives CDR1 SEHNR, CDR2 FQNEAQ (reference sequence). Germline trimming cut 6 bases from V and 2 bases from J; bases unmatched to any gene: 7. In DNA, the CDR3 is TGTGCCAGCAGTTCGACAGGGCCCGGCAATCAGCCCCAGCATTTT. Residues: CASSSTGPGNQPQHF.

The chain joins TRBV6-5 to TRBJ2-1; D is possibly TRBD2 (6 bases). Germline CDR1 and CDR2: MNHEY and SVGAGI. Trimming shortened V by 6 bases and J by 7 bases, and 10 bases separated the two germline ends. The CDR3 spans 12 residues. This chain's CDR3 is CASRRGLNEQFF. CDR3 coding DNA: TGTGCCAGCAGGCGGGGCCTAAATGAGCAGTTCTTC.

The CDR3 sequence: CASSEAGGNTGELFF. The CDR3 coding sequence is TGTGCCAGCAGCGAGGCAGGGGGGAACACCGGGGAGCTGTTTTTT. The chain combines TRBV9 with TRBJ2-2; TRBD1 aligns across 7 bases. The CDR3 sequence is 15 residues long. V trimming: 3 bases; J trimming: 1 base; junction bases outside the gene matches: 3. Germline CDR1 SGDLS, CDR2 YYNGEE.

This sequence joins TRBV7-9 and TRBJ1-1; no clear D. The germline V gene has CDR1 SEHNR and CDR2 FQNEAQ (reference sequence). This CDR3 region has 13 residues. V gave up 5 bases and J gave up 6 bases, with 13 bases separating them. CDR3 residues: CASSPERSAEAFF. The CDR3 DNA follows: TGTGCCAGCAGCCCTGAGAGGAGTGCTGAAGCTTTCTTT.

The rearrangement links TRBV4-3 to TRBJ2-2, with 8 bases fitting TRBD1. V trimming: 1 base; J trimming: 4 bases; junction bases outside the gene matches: 5. This CDR3 comprises 16 residues. Germline CDR1 is LGHNA and CDR2 is YSLEER. For the CDR3, the DNA is TGCGCCAGCAGCCAAGGGACAGGGTCAAGCACCGGGGAGCTGTTTTTT. This gives the protein CASSQGTGSSTGELFF.

This clone was observed a single time. The chain combines TRBV9 with TRBJ2-3; 7 bases align to TRBD2. J lost 2 bases, V lost 4 bases, and 10 bases had no gene match. Germline V CDR1 and CDR2: SGDLS, YYNGEE. The CDR3 is made up of 16 amino acids. CDR3 in amino acids: CASSPPWGGDTDTQYF. CDR3 in DNA: TGTGCCAGCAGCCCCCCATGGGGGGGGGACACAGATACGCAGTATTTT. Combining the CDR3 with reference TRBV9 and TRBJ2-3 gives the whole variable domain DSGVTQTPKHLITATGQRVTLRCSPRSGDLSVYWYQQSLDQGLQFLIQYYNGEERAKGNILERFSAQQFPDLHSELNLSSLELGDSALYFCASSPPWGGDTDTQYFGPGTRLTVL.

This chain uses TRBV6-5 with TRBJ2-5, with unresolved D. The V gene lost 1 base and the J gene lost 0 bases, with 6 bases spanning the gap. CDR3 size: 14 residues. Germline lookup yields CDR1 MNHEY and CDR2 SVGAGI. The CDR3 region has the DNA TGTGCCAGCAGTTACTTCCGGGACCAAGAGACCCAGTACTTC. Translation: CASSYFRDQETQYF.

The chain has TRBV4-3 and TRBJ2-1; 7 bases map to TRBD2. J was trimmed by 2 bases and V by 0 bases; bases with no gene match: 4. CDR1 LGHNA and CDR2 YSLEER come from the germline V gene. This CDR3 spans 16 amino acids. CDR3 bases: TGCGCCAGCAGCCAAGATTTAGGACTAGCCTACAATGAGCAGTTCTTC. Translated, it gives CASSQDLGLAYNEQFF.

The rearrangement uses TRBV29-1 and TRBJ2-2, with D possibly being TRBD1 (6 bases). Trimming shortened V by 1 base and J by 4 bases, and 13 bases separated the two germline ends. The CDR3 is made up of 15 amino acids. Germline CDR1 and CDR2: SQVTM and ANQGSEA. Here the CDR3 DNA reads TGCAGCGTTGAAGGAACAGGGATGGGCACCGGGGAGCTGTTTTTT. This encodes CSVEGTGMGTGELFF.

The V and J genes are TRBV10-3 and TRBJ2-6; TRBD1 agrees at 11 bases. Germline V gives CDR1 ENHRY, CDR2 SYGVKD. V was clipped by 3 bases and J by 2 bases; unmatched bases: 9. The length of the CDR3 is 19 residues. CDR3 bases: TGTGCCATCAGTGATCCCGGGACAGGGGGGTGGACTGGGGCCAACGTCCTGACTTTC. Encoded protein: CAISDPGTGGWTGANVLTF.

This chain links TRBV5-1 with TRBJ2-6; 12 bases agree with TRBD2. From germline, CDR1 is SGHRS and CDR2 YFSETQ. The CDR3 spans 19 residues. J gave up 4 bases and V 1 base, and 9 bases lay outside the gene matches. This CDR3 is CASSLWASGRARGANVLTF. The CDR3 DNA is TGCGCCAGCAGCTTGTGGGCTAGCGGGAGGGCTAGGGGGGCCAACGTCCTGACTTTC. The complete variable domain, with remaining parts taken from reference TRBV5-1 and TRBJ2-6, reads KAGVTQTPRYLIKTRGQQVTLSCSPISGHRSVSWYQQTPGQGLQFLFEYFSETQRNKGNFPGRFSGRQFSNSRSEMNVSTLELGDSALYLCASSLWASGRARGANVLTFGAGSRLTVL.

The rearrangement uses TRBV7-9 and TRBJ2-1; 10 bases fit TRBD2. Germline assignment: CDR1 SEHNR and CDR2 FQNEAQ (reference sequence). The CDR3 is made up of 16 amino acids. The V and J ends lost 5 bases and 1 base, in that order; junction bases with no gene match: 5. CDR3 DNA: TGTGCCAGCAGCACAACTAGCGGGGAGTCCTACAATGAGCAGTTCTTC. This translates into CASSTTSGESYNEQFF.

The chain employs TRBV6-1 and TRBJ2-7; TRBD1 matches at 7 bases. Germline lookup yields CDR1 MNHNS and CDR2 SASEGT. The CDR3 length is 12 residues. The junction had 2 bases not matched to a gene; V was cut back by 6 bases and J by 3 bases. The CDR3: CASRGQVYEQYF. The CDR3 nucleotides are TGTGCCAGCAGAGGACAGGTCTACGAGCAGTACTTC.

V gene TRBV5-1 combines with J gene TRBJ1-6, with TRBD1 matching over 11 bases. Germline lookup yields CDR1 SGHRS and CDR2 YFSETQ. The junction had 9 bases not matched to a gene; V was cut back by 4 bases and J by 6 bases. CDR3 size: 17 residues. The CDR3 coding sequence is TGCGCCAGCAGCGGGACCGGGACAGGGGGGAGTAATTCACCCCTCCACTTT. Its protein is CASSGTGTGGSNSPLHF.

This sequence joins TRBV28 and TRBJ1-4; D remains unclear. V gave up 4 bases and J gave up 5 bases, with 11 bases separating them. This CDR3 is 14 amino acids long. Germline V lookup: CDR1 MDHEN, CDR2 SYDVKM. The CDR3 protein is CASSSRLSNEKLFF. CDR3 DNA sequence: TGTGCCAGCAGTTCAAGACTTTCCAATGAAAAACTGTTTTTT.